The 20 T cell receptor beta chains presented below share a single source sample, sequenced in a study of blood T cell repertoires in COVID-19. This table comes from immunoSEQ multiplex PCR, and its TCRdb copy is limited to in-frame clones, with some not included. The table includes under 400,000 clones, approximately 87% detected once. The sequenced sample was peripheral blood. The receptors shown here come from a young woman with COVID-19, enrolled during active disease.

The table lists this clone with a few counts. In nucleotides, the CDR3 is TGTGCCAGCAGGGCCACAGGGGATGATCAGCCCCAGCATTTT. Protein sequence: CASRATGDDQPQHF. This chain connects TRBV7-2 to TRBJ1-5; 7 positions agree with TRBD1. J lost 5 bases, V lost 6 bases, and 7 bases had no gene match. The CDR3 is 14 amino acids. Germline lookup yields CDR1 SGHTA and CDR2 FQGNSA.

This clone occurred many times. V is TRBV11-2 and J is TRBJ2-2, with D perhaps TRBD2 (5 bases). This CDR3 region has 17 residues. Germline V gives CDR1 SGHAT, CDR2 FQNNGV. Trimming removed 3 bases at V and 5 bases at J, with 19 bases between. In DNA form, the CDR3 reads TGTGCCAGCAGCTTGGGTACGTGGGAGAAAAGGACCGGGGAGCTGTTTTTT. Translating it yields CASSLGTWEKRTGELFF.

This chain links TRBV11-3 with TRBJ1-1; maybe TRBD1 (5 bases). The CDR3 is 16 amino acids. V was cut by 6 bases and J by 1 base, with 18 bases left in between. Germline loops: CDR1 SGHNT, CDR2 YENEEA. This CDR3 reads CASRKPTGLANTEAFF. The CDR3 coding sequence is TGTGCCAGCAGAAAACCCACAGGTTTAGCGAACACTGAAGCTTTCTTT. The full variable domain, in which reference TRBV11-3 and TRBJ1-1 provide the parts outside the CDR3, is EAGVVQSPRYKIIEKKQPVAFWCNPISGHNTLYWYLQNLGQGPELLIRYENEEAVDDSQLPKDRFSAERLKGVDSTLKIQPAELGDSAVYLCASRKPTGLANTEAFFGQGTRLTVV.

This chain links TRBV6-5 with TRBJ1-2; D unresolved. CDR3 length equals 15 residues. In germline, CDR1 is MNHEY, CDR2 SVGAGI. Trimming took 7 bases from V and 4 from J, leaving 19 bases between them. This CDR3 reads CASTPADPRGYGYTF. CDR3 sequence (DNA): TGTGCCAGCACCCCTGCAGACCCTCGAGGCTATGGCTACACCTTC.

The genes are TRBV5-5 and TRBJ2-1; 7 nucleotides match TRBD2. The CDR3 has 15 amino acids. The junction had 4 bases not matched to a gene; V was cut back by 2 bases and J by 2 bases. In germline, CDR1 is SGHKS, CDR2 YYEKEE (reference sequence). For the CDR3, the DNA is TGTGCCAGCAGCTTACCGGGACTAACCTACAATGAGCAGTTCTTC. It yields the protein CASSLPGLTYNEQFF.

V usage is TRBV3-1 (or the pseudogene TRBV3-2) and J usage is TRBJ1-5; D unresolved. Trimming took off 5 bases at V and 0 bases at J, with 11 bases between the two ends. The length of the CDR3 is 15 residues. Germline V gene sequence: CDR1 LGHDT, CDR2 YNNKEL (reference sequence). The CDR3 is CASSFSRGSNQPQHF. The DNA for the CDR3 is TGTGCCAGCAGCTTTAGTCGGGGTAGCAATCAGCCCCAGCATTTT.

This clone was picked up a small number of times. The chain carries TRBV2 and TRBJ2-5, with 11 positions matching TRBD1. The V gene's germline CDR1 is SNHLY and CDR2 FYNNEI. This CDR3 spans 14 amino acids. V shed 7 bases and J 3 bases; nucleotides not matched to a gene: 4. The CDR3 reads CASTAGQGEETQYF. The CDR3 nucleotides are TGTGCCAGCACCGCGGGACAGGGGGAAGAGACCCAGTACTTC.

The chain joins TRBV28 to TRBJ1-3; D call uncertain. The CDR3 is 16 residues long. From germline, CDR1 is MDHEN and CDR2 SYDVKM. Trimming removed 4 bases from V and 0 bases from J, with 13 bases in between. The CDR3 here is CASSSLEFSSGNTIYF. The CDR3, as DNA: TGTGCCAGCAGTTCCCTCGAGTTTAGCTCTGGAAACACCATATATTTT.

The rearrangement joins TRBV29-1 to TRBJ1-1; D gene ambiguous. Trimming left V 4 bases short and J 5 bases short, with 11 bases between. The length of the CDR3 is 12 residues. CDR1 and CDR2 from the germline V gene are SQVTM and ANQGSEA. The chain's CDR3 is CSVGEGGTEAFF. The CDR3 nucleotides read TGCAGCGTTGGAGAGGGAGGGACTGAAGCTTTCTTT. Full variable domain (missing parts from reference TRBV29-1 and TRBJ1-1): SAVISQKPSRDICQRGTSLTIQCQVDSQVTMMFWYRQQPGQSLTLIATANQGSEATYESGFVIDKFPISRPNLTFSTLTVSNMSPEDSSIYLCSVGEGGTEAFFGQGTRLTVV.

The chain recombines TRBV5-1 with TRBJ2-7, with 8 positions matching TRBD2. Trimming cost V 3 bases and J 2 bases; bases outside gene matches: 7. This CDR3 is built from 15 residues. Germline V lookup: CDR1 SGHRS, CDR2 YFSETQ. CDR3: CASSSKRERTYEQYF. The CDR3 bases are TGCGCCAGCAGCTCCAAGCGGGAGCGGACCTACGAGCAGTACTTC.

The rearrangement joins TRBV5-4 to TRBJ2-1, with 14 positions matching TRBD2. V lost 0 bases, J lost 10 bases, and 3 bases stayed unmatched. Germline V gene lookup returns CDR1 SGHNT and CDR2 YYREEE (reference sequence). This CDR3 contains 15 residues. CDR3 in amino acids: CASSLGLAGGGEQFF. DNA of the CDR3: TGTGCCAGCAGCTTGGGACTAGCGGGAGGGGGAGAGCAGTTCTTC. Full variable domain (remainder filled in from reference TRBV5-4 and TRBJ2-1): ETGVTQSPTHLIKTRGQQVTLRCSSQSGHNTVSWYQQALGQGPQFIFQYYREEENGRGNFPPRFSGLQFPNYSSELNVNALELDDSALYLCASSLGLAGGGEQFFGPGTRLTVL.

CDR3: CASTSGETQYF. Here the CDR3 DNA reads TGTGCCAGCACATCCGGTGAGACCCAGTACTTC. The chain links TRBV27 to TRBJ2-5; D remains ambiguous. Germline CDR1 and CDR2: MNHEY and SMNVEV (reference sequence). The CDR3 is 11 amino acids. V dropped 7 bases and J dropped 5 bases, with 8 bases sitting between them.

The CDR3 spells CSALGQDDTEAFF. The CDR3 bases are TGCAGCGCCCTCGGACAGGATGACACTGAAGCTTTCTTT. V is TRBV29-1 and J is TRBJ1-1, with 7 positions matching TRBD1. The CDR3 length is 13 residues. The trim removed 7 bases at V and 3 bases at J, leaving 8 bases unmatched. CDR1 and CDR2 (germline): SQVTM, ANQGSEA.

This chain links TRBV28 with TRBJ2-7, with 7 bases aligning to TRBD1. The CDR3 is made up of 15 amino acids. J lost 3 bases, V lost 5 bases, and 10 bases had no gene match. In germline, CDR1 is MDHEN, CDR2 SYDVKM. The CDR3 nucleotides read TGTGCCAGCAGTGGGAGACAGGGCCATCTCTACGAGCAGTACTTC. Its protein is CASSGRQGHLYEQYF. Complete variable domain (other parts from reference TRBV28 and TRBJ2-7): DVKVTQSSRYLVKRTGEKVFLECVQDMDHENMFWYRQDPGLGLRLIYFSYDVKMKEKGDIPEGYSVSREKKERFSLILESASTNQTSMYLCASSGRQGHLYEQYFGPGTRLTVT.

The CDR3 DNA is TGTGCCAGCAGTTCCCCGACGGGGGGCAATGAAAAACTGTTTTTT. Its translation is CASSSPTGGNEKLFF. The V and J genes are TRBV6-5 and TRBJ1-4, with D perhaps TRBD1 (6 bases). CDR3 length: 15 amino acids. Germline V gene sequence: CDR1 MNHEY, CDR2 SVGAGI. The V and J ends lost 4 bases and 5 bases respectively, with 14 bases between them.

V is TRBV30 and J is TRBJ1-1; no definite D call. V dropped 0 bases and J dropped 1 base, with 6 bases sitting between them. The CDR3 loop spans 13 amino acids. Germline V gene data show CDR1 as GTSNPN and CDR2 as SVGIG (reference sequence). CDR3 region: CAWSVLGNTEAFF. The CDR3 DNA follows: TGTGCCTGGAGTGTACTAGGGAACACTGAAGCTTTCTTT.

The CDR3 sequence: CASSLGLAVAKNIQYF. In DNA, the CDR3 is TGTGCCAGCAGTTTGGGGCTAGCGGTAGCCAAAAACATTCAGTACTTC. V and J are TRBV28 and TRBJ2-4; 7 nucleotides align to TRBD2. Germline lookup yields CDR1 MDHEN and CDR2 SYDVKM. The CDR3 runs to 16 residues. The V and J ends lost 3 bases and 0 bases, in that order; junction bases with no gene match: 5. Combining the CDR3 with reference TRBV28 and TRBJ2-4 gives the whole variable domain DVKVTQSSRYLVKRTGEKVFLECVQDMDHENMFWYRQDPGLGLRLIYFSYDVKMKEKGDIPEGYSVSREKKERFSLILESASTNQTSMYLCASSLGLAVAKNIQYFGAGTRLSVL.

The count of this clone is one. CDR3 nucleotides: TGTGCCAGCAGCTTAGTATCTCACACCGGGGAGCTGTTTTTT. It is translated as CASSLVSHTGELFF. The chain carries TRBV7-2 and TRBJ2-2, with unresolved D. The CDR3 is 14 residues long. The germline V gene has CDR1 SGHTA and CDR2 FQGNSA. Trimming pared 1 base from V and 3 bases from J, leaving 6 bases between.

The chain joins TRBV3-1 (or the pseudogene TRBV3-2) to TRBJ1-4, with 8 positions matching TRBD1. The germline V gene encodes CDR1 LGHDT and CDR2 YNNKEL (reference sequence). The CDR3 sequence is 16 residues long. Losses at the gene ends were 2 bases for V and 3 bases for J; bases not matched to a gene: 5. DNA of the CDR3: TGTGCCAGCAGCCAAAAAACAGGGGGGGCTAATGAAAAACTGTTTTTT. Amino acids: CASSQKTGGANEKLFF.

The rearrangement links TRBV29-1 to TRBJ1-5, with 8 bases lining up with TRBD1. This CDR3 contains 13 residues. Germline loops: CDR1 SQVTM, CDR2 ANQGSEA. The ends lost 6 bases at V and 5 bases at J; junction bases unmatched: 6. The CDR3 region is CSVETGEHQPQHF. In nucleotides, the CDR3 is TGCAGCGTGGAGACAGGGGAGCATCAGCCCCAGCATTTT.